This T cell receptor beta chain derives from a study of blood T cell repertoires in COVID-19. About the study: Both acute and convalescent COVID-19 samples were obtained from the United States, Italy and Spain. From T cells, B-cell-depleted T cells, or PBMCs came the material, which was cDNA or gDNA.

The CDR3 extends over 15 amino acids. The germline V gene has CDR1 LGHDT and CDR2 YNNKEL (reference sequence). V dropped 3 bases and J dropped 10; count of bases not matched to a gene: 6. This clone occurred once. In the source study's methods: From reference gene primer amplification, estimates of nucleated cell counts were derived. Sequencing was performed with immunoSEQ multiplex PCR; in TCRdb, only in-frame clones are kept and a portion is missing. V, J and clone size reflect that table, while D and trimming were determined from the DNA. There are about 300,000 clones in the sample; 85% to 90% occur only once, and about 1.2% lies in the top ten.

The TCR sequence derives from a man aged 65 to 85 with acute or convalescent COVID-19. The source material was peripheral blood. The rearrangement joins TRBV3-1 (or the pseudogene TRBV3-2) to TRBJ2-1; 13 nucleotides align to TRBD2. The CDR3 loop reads CASSHRLAGGNEQFF. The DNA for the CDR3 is TGTGCCAGCAGCCACAGACTAGCGGGAGGAAACGAGCAGTTCTTC.